This is a list of T cell receptor beta chains from one sample in a study of PD-1 blockade in classical Hodgkin lymphoma. Using immunoSEQ multiplex PCR, the repertoire was profiled, and TCRdb retains in-frame clones only, with some absent. The sample has tens of thousands of clones; around 93% are singletons. Source: peripheral blood mononuclear cells (PBMCs), taken at baseline. The source is a human donor with classical Hodgkin lymphoma. Each CDR3 is given with its conserved first and last residue. A D gene is named only where the DNA matches it firmly. The size entry is marked missing in some rows and otherwise reads once, few, many or a size class.

j_gene	d_gene	v_gene	abundance	CDR3aa	CDR3nt
TRBJ1-2	-	TRBV28	-	CASSSQSYGYTF	TGTGCCAGCAGTAGCCAGAGTTATGGCTACACCTTC
TRBJ2-2	TRBD2	TRBV7-9	-	CASSPPTSGGIRTGELFF	TGTGCCAGCAGCCCCCCGACTAGCGGGGGGATTAGAACCGGGGAGCTGTTTTTT
TRBJ1-5	-	TRBV9	medium-sized	CASSVGLIGLGRQNQPQHF	TGTGCCAGCAGCGTAGGGTTGATTGGGTTGGGACGGCAAAATCAGCCCCAGCATTTT
TRBJ1-1	-	TRBV7-8	-	CASSLSSDTEAFF	TGTGCCAGCAGCTTATCAAGTGACACTGAAGCTTTCTTT
TRBJ2-1	-	TRBV5-1	-	CASSLPGGEPEQFF	TGCGCCAGCAGCTTGCCGGGGGGCGAACCTGAGCAGTTCTTC
TRBJ1-6	-	TRBV5-4	-	CASSGFPADNSPLHF	TGTGCCAGCAGCGGTTTCCCTGCAGATAATTCACCCCTCCACTTT
TRBJ2-7	-	TRBV13	-	CASRVSATGEQYF	TGTGCCAGCAGGGTTAGCGCAACGGGCGAGCAGTACTTC
TRBJ2-1	-	TRBV2	-	CASSEIANMGYNEQFF	TGTGCCAGCAGTGAGATAGCAAATATGGGGTACAATGAGCAGTTCTTC
TRBJ1-1	TRBD1	TRBV15	-	CATSNYDREGTEAFF	TGTGCCACCAGCAACTATGACAGGGAGGGCACTGAAGCTTTCTTT
TRBJ2-3	TRBD1	TRBV11-3	-	CASSLDGTGTDTQYF	TGTGCCAGCAGCTTAGACGGGACAGGCACAGATACGCAGTATTTT
TRBJ1-2	TRBD1	TRBV6-5	-	CASRPRAGGNYGYTF	TGTGCCAGCAGGCCCCGGGCAGGGGGCAACTATGGCTACACCTTC
TRBJ1-3	-	TRBV28	-	CASSSVTSSGNTIYF	TGTGCCAGCAGTTCTGTAACCTCCTCTGGAAACACCATATATTTT
TRBJ2-5	-	TRBV5-6	-	CASSPDATIGEETQYF	TGTGCCAGCAGCCCCGATGCTACTATCGGGGAAGAGACCCAGTACTTC
TRBJ1-2	TRBD1	TRBV6-5	once	CASSYQGASGGYTF	TGTGCCAGCAGTTACCAGGGGGCGTCAGGGGGCTACACCTTC
TRBJ2-7	-	TRBV11-2	-	CASSLAATASYEQYF	TGTGCCAGCAGCTTAGCGGCCACAGCCTCCTACGAGCAGTACTTC
TRBJ1-3	-	TRBV7-9	-	CASSLPPQRSDTIYF	TGTGCCAGCAGCCTCCCGCCCCAACGGTCAGACACCATATATTTT
TRBJ2-5	TRBD2	TRBV6-1	-	CASSEGLLAGGRYQETQYF	TGTGCCAGCAGTGAAGGCCTCCTAGCGGGGGGCCGGTACCAAGAGACCCAGTACTTC
TRBJ2-5	-	TRBV7-2	once	CASSYVLQETQYF	TGTGCCAGCAGCTACGTCCTTCAAGAGACCCAGTACTTC
TRBJ2-6	-	TRBV14	-	CASSHEPSGANVLTF	TGTGCCAGCAGCCACGAGCCTTCAGGGGCCAACGTCCTGACTTTC
TRBJ2-7	TRBD2	TRBV7-9	-	CASSPTSGGFEQYF	TGTGCCAGCAGCCCTACTAGCGGGGGGTTCGAGCAGTACTTC
TRBJ1-1	TRBD1	TRBV6-6	-	CASISRDREGTEAFF	TGTGCCAGCATAAGTCGGGACAGGGAGGGAACTGAAGCTTTCTTT
TRBJ2-7	-	TRBV6-5	-	CASSGAGNEQYF	TGTGCCAGCAGTGGGGCTGGAAACGAGCAGTACTTC
TRBJ2-1	TRBD2	TRBV28	once	CASSLSTGTSGRVGQFF	TGTGCCAGCAGTTTATCCACCGGGACTAGCGGGAGGGTGGGGCAGTTCTTC
TRBJ2-7	TRBD1	TRBV27	-	CASSLQGQGGEQYF	TGTGCCAGCAGTCTCCAGGGACAGGGTGGCGAGCAGTACTTC
TRBJ2-2	TRBD2	TRBV9	-	CASSATSGTNTGELFF	TGTGCCAGCAGCGCGACTAGCGGGACGAACACCGGGGAGCTGTTTTTT
TRBJ2-7	TRBD2	TRBV5-1	-	CASSPRSGGLFSSEQYF	TGCGCCAGCAGCCCGAGATCGGGGGGGCTTTTTTCGAGCGAGCAGTACTTC
TRBJ2-2	-	TRBV7-9	-	CASSSWGSTGELFF	TGTGCCAGCAGCTCATGGGGGTCCACCGGGGAGCTGTTTTTT
TRBJ1-4	-	TRBV5-1	-	CASSRTGLQNEKLFF	TGCGCCAGCAGCAGAACAGGCCTGCAAAATGAAAAACTGTTTTTT
TRBJ2-1	-	TRBV11-3	-	CASSLGSGTFSEQFF	TGTGCCAGCAGCTTAGGTTCCGGGACTTTTAGTGAGCAGTTCTTC
TRBJ2-3	TRBD2	TRBV11-3	-	CASSLGEASGGAWSTDTQYF	TGTGCCAGCAGCTTAGGTGAGGCTAGCGGGGGGGCCTGGAGCACAGATACGCAGTATTTT
TRBJ2-5	-	TRBV2	-	CASSAVSAVQETQYF	TGTGCCAGCAGCGCCGTCTCGGCAGTACAAGAGACCCAGTACTTC
TRBJ1-4	-	TRBV30	medium-sized	CAWSGGTGSEKLFF	TGTGCCTGGAGTGGTGGGACCGGCAGTGAAAAACTGTTTTTT
TRBJ2-1	-	TRBV13	-	CASSPGLSEQFF	TGTGCCAGCAGCCCGGGACTTTCGGAGCAGTTCTTC
TRBJ2-7	-	TRBV7-2	-	CASSPMNYEQYF	TGTGCCAGCAGCCCCATGAACTACGAGCAGTACTTC
TRBJ1-1	TRBD1	TRBV7-2	-	CASSPTGDEAFF	TGTGCCAGCAGCCCGACAGGGGATGAAGCTTTCTTT
TRBJ1-4	TRBD1	TRBV2	-	CASSGGQRNEKLFF	TGTGCCAGCAGTGGGGGACAGCGAAATGAAAAACTGTTTTTT
TRBJ2-3	TRBD2	TRBV5-6	-	CASALMGLAGVGTDTQYF	TGTGCCAGCGCCCTGATGGGACTAGCGGGAGTGGGGACAGATACGCAGTATTTT
TRBJ2-1	-	TRBV7-9	-	CASSPPQGPEQFF	TGTGCCAGCAGCCCCCCGCAGGGGCCTGAGCAGTTCTTC
TRBJ1-1	-	TRBV7-9	-	CASSLARGEYTEAFF	TGTGCCAGCAGCTTGGCTCGGGGAGAGTACACTGAAGCTTTCTTT
TRBJ2-3	TRBD2	TRBV30	-	CAWKRGLAGGSPDTQYF	TGTGCCTGGAAGCGGGGACTAGCGGGAGGGAGCCCAGATACGCAGTATTTT